One sample yielded the 2 T cell receptor beta chains listed below, sequenced in a study of regulatory T cells in long-lasting Graves disease. Noted time point: persistent/refractory GD, antithyroid drugs over 5 years with positive TRAb. RNA from PBMCs was the source of the TCR library. According to the study, TCR beta libraries were built with iRepertoire HTBI primers and CDR3-region Arm-PCR. TCRdb re-called the multiplex PCR reads with MiXCR, one entry per CDR3 protein. This table has approximately 380,000 distinct CDR3 sequences, 20% to 25% appearing once. The sample in question was peripheral blood mononuclear cells (PBMCs), obtained when the disease was refractory, from a patient treated with antithyroid drugs. The receptors derive from a female donor with Graves disease.

This clonotype was counted between two and nine times. This chain joins TRBV19 and TRBJ2-7, with D hard to call. Germline assignment: CDR1 LNHDA and CDR2 SQIVND (reference sequence). This CDR3 is 14 amino acids long. V was trimmed by 6 bases and J by 3 bases, leaving 15 bases between them. The CDR3: CASSPRQDHYEQYF. CDR3 sequence (DNA): TGTGCCAGTAGCCCCCGTCAGGACCACTACGAGCAGTACTTC.

This chain joins TRBV11-2 and TRBJ2-3; D is possibly TRBD2 (5 bases). The V gene lost 0 bases and the J gene lost 3 bases, with 13 bases spanning the gap. The germline V gene has CDR1 SGHAT and CDR2 FQNNGV. The CDR3 is made up of 16 amino acids. The DNA for the CDR3 is TGTGCCAGCAGCTTAGATGTCGGCGGGTGGACAGATACGCAGTATTTT. This sequence encodes CASSLDVGGWTDTQYF.